This TCR beta chain comes out of a study of cytomegalovirus exposure and HLA in healthy donors. Study-wide results and limits: Some segments of the V type, notably TRBV6-2 and TRBV6-3, were excluded as indistinguishable.

About this clone: Antigen unknown.

The PCR had 60 Vbeta and 13 Jbeta primers. Data came from immunoSEQ multiplex PCR; TCRdb stores just in-frame clones and leaves some out. This table has 220,000 or so clones, 60% to 80% appearing once. V was pared by 10 bases and J by 5 bases, with 11 bases of the junction left unmatched. Per germline, CDR1 MNHEY and CDR2 SVGAGI. The CDR3 consists of 14 residues. Material: PBMCs. This clonotype was obtained from a male donor in good health and CMV-seronegative. V is TRBV6-5 and J is TRBJ2-1, with 7 bases fitting TRBD1. This CDR3 is CATTPGQPDNEQFF. The CDR3 DNA sequence: TGTGCCACCACACCGGGACAGCCGGACAATGAGCAGTTCTTC.